The T cell receptor beta chain under discussion was sequenced for a study of T cells in Graves' hyperthyroidism and ophthalmopathy. For the study at large: Peripheral blood was obtained at initial diagnosis, preceding any treatment. Whole-study findings and limits: The authors' 13 V-J model separated ophthalmopathy from stable hyperthyroidism. Ophthalmopathy, as predicted by the model, came a median roughly 6.8 months after the prediction.

This CDR3 region has 16 residues. Germline CDR1 is SNHLY and CDR2 is FYNNEI. Trimming shortened V by 1 base and J by 0 bases, and 12 bases separated the two germline ends. This clonotype was observed many times. Its antigen remains unknown. Clinical Activity Scores of at least 3, NOSPECS grades of at least 4 and durations under 3 months characterized ophthalmopathy patients. Amplification targeted TCR beta CDR3 regions from RNA transcripts. First-round RT-PCR of the TCR CDR3 relied on the HTBI primer set. From the multiplex PCR reads, TCRdb called clonotypes with MiXCR, one entry per CDR3 protein. The sample has 350,000 or so distinct CDR3 sequences, 15% to 20% seen once.

The receptor was derived from a middle-aged woman with Graves' ophthalmopathy. The rearrangement uses TRBV2 and TRBJ1-2; no clear D. The sequenced material came from blood. CDR3 region: CASSEVNNPANYGYTF. As DNA, the CDR3 is TGTGCCAGCAGTGAAGTTAATAACCCAGCTAACTATGGCTACACCTTC.